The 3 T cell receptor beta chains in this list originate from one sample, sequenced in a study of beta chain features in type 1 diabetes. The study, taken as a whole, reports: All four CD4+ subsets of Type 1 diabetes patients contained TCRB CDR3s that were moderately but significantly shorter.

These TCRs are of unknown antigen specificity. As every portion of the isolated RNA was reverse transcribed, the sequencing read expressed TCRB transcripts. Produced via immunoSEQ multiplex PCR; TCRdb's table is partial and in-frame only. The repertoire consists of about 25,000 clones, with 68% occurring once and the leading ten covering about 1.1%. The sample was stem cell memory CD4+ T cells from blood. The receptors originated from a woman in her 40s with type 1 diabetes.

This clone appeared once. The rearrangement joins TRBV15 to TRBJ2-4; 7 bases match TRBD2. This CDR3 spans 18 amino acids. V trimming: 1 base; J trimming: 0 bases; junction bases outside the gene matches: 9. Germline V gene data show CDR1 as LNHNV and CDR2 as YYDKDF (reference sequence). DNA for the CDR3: TGTGCCACCAGCAGAGGGGCTAGCGGTGACTTAGCCAAAAACATTCAGTACTTC. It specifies CATSRGASGDLAKNIQYF. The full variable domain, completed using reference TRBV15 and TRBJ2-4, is DAMVIQNPRYQVTQFGKPVTLSCSQTLNHNVMYWYQQKSSQAPKLLFHYYDKDFNNEADTPDNFQSRRPNTSFCFLDIRSPGLGDTAMYLCATSRGASGDLAKNIQYFGAGTRLSVL.

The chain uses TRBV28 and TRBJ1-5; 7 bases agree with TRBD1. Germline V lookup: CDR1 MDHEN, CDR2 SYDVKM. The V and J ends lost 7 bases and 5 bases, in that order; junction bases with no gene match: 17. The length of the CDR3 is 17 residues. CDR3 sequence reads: CASTSRRGRLEDQPQHF. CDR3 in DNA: TGTGCCAGCACGAGTCGGAGGGGGCGCTTGGAGGATCAGCCCCAGCATTTT.

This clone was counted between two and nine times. The CDR3 loop is CASSWPDRGNEQFF. CDR3 DNA: TGTGCCAGCAGTTGGCCTGACAGGGGCAATGAGCAGTTCTTC. The chain uses TRBV7-8 and TRBJ2-1; 8 bases line up with TRBD1. Germline CDR1 reads SGHVS; CDR2 reads FQNEAQ. The CDR3 is 14 residues long. V shed 6 bases, J shed 6 bases, and the junction held 7 bases outside the gene matches.